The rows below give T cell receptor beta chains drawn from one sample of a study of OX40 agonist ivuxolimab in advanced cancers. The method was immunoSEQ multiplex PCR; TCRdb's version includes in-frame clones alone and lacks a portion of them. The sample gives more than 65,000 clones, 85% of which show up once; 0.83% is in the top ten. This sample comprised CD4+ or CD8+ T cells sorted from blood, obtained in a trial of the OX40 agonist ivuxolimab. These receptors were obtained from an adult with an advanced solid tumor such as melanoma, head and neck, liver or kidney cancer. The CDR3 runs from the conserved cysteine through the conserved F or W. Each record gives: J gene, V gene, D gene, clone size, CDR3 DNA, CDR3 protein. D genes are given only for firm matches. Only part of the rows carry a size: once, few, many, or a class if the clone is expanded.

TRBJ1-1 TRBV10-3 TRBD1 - TGTGCCATCAGTCGGGGACTGGACAGGGGAGGTGCTGAAGCTTTCTTT CAISRGLDRGGAEAFF
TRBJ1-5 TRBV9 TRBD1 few TGTGCCAGCAGCGTCGGACAGGGGAATCAGCCCCAGCATTTT CASSVGQGNQPQHF
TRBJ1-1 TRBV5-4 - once TGTGCCAGCAGCCCCGGGGACTTGAACACTGAAGCTTTCTTT CASSPGDLNTEAFF
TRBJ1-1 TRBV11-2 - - TGTGCCAGCAGCTTTAATTGGGTGGACACTGAAGCTTTCTTT CASSFNWVDTEAFF
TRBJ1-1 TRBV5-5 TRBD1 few TGTGCCAGCAGCTTGGGAGACAGGGGGGGCACTGAAGCTTTCTTT CASSLGDRGGTEAFF
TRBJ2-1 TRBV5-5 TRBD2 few TGTGCCAGCAGTCCCGCGCGGGAGAGACTTGAGCAGTTCTTC CASSPARERLEQFF
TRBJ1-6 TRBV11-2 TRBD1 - TGTGCCAGCCGTAGACCGGGACAGGGGGCGCGTAATTCACCCCTCCACTTT CASRRPGQGARNSPLHF
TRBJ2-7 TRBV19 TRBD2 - TGTGCCAGCCGCGGACTAGCGGGAGAAGGCGGGCAGTACTTC CASRGLAGEGGQYF
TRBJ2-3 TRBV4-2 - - TGTGCCAGCAGCCAAGTGGGCAGGAGGGCTAGCACAGATACGCAGTATTTT CASSQVGRRASTDTQYF
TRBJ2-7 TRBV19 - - TGTGCCAGTAGTATGGGGTTTTGGAGGGAGAAAGACTACGAGCAGTACTTC CASSMGFWREKDYEQYF
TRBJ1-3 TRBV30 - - TGTGCCTGGAGTAGTAAGGGACCCGGAAACACCATATATTTT CAWSSKGPGNTIYF
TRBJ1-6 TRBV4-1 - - TGCGCCAGCAGCCAAGATACGGACGCTCCACGCTCACCCCTCCACTTT CASSQDTDAPRSPLHF